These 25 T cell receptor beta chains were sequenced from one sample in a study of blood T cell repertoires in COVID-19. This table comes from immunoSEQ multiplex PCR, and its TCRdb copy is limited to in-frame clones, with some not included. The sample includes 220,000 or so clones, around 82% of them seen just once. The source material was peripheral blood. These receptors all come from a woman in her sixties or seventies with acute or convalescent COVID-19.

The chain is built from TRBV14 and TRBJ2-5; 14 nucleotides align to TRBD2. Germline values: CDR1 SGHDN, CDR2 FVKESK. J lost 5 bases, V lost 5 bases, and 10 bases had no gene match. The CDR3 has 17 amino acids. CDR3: CASSELGTSGSRETQYF. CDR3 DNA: TGTGCCAGCAGCGAACTTGGGACTAGCGGGAGCAGGGAGACCCAGTACTTC. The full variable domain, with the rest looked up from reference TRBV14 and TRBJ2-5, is EAGVTQFPSHSVIEKGQTVTLRCDPISGHDNLYWYRRVMGKEIKFLLHFVKESKQDESGMPNNRFLAERTGGTYSTLKVQPAELEDSGVYFCASSELGTSGSRETQYFGPGTRLLVL.

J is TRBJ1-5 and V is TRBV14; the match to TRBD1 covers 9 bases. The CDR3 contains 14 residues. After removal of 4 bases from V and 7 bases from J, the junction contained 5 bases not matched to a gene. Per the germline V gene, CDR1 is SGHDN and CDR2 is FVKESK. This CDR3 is CASSLGTGNQPQHF. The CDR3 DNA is TGTGCCAGCAGCCTAGGGACAGGGAACCAGCCCCAGCATTTT.

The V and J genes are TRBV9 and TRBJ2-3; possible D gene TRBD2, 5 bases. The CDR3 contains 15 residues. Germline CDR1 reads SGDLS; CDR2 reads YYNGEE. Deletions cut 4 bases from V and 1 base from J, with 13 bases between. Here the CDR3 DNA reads TGTGCCAGCAGCCCCCGAATGGGAGGCACAGATACGCAGTATTTT. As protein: CASSPRMGGTDTQYF.

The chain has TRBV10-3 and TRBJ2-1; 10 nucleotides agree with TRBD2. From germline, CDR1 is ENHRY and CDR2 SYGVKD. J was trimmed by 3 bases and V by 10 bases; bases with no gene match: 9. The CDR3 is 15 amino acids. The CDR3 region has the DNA TGTGCCACTTCTAGACTAGCGGGTGACTACAATGAGCAGTTCTTC. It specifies CATSRLAGDYNEQFF.

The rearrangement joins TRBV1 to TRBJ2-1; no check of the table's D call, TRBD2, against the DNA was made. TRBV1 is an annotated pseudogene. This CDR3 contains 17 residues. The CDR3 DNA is TGCACCAGCACCACCGGGCTAGCGGGAGCGATGGGACATGAGCAGTTCTTC. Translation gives CTSTTGLAGAMGHEQFF.

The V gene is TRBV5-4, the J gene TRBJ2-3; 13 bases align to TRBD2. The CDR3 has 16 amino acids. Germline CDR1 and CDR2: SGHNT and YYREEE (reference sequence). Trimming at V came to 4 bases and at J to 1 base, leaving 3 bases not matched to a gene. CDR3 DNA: TGTGCCAGCAGCGCCGGACTAGCGGGAGGCACAGATACGCAGTATTTT. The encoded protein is CASSAGLAGGTDTQYF.

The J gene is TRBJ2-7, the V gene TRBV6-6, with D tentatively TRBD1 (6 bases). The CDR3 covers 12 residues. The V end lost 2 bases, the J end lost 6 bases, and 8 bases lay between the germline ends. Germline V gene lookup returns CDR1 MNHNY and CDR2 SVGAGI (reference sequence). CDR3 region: CASSYGTTEQYF. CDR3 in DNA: TGTGCCAGCAGTTACGGGACAACCGAGCAGTACTTC.

CDR3 residues: CASSRTGLAGGYTGELFF. The DNA of the CDR3 is TGTGCCAGCAGCCGAACCGGGTTAGCGGGAGGGTACACCGGGGAGCTGTTTTTT. The V call is TRBV5-5, the J call TRBJ2-2; 11 nucleotides line up with TRBD2. Germline CDR1 is SGHKS and CDR2 is YYEKEE (reference sequence). The CDR3 contains 18 residues. V lost 4 bases to trimming and J lost 3 bases; unmatched junction nucleotides: 11.

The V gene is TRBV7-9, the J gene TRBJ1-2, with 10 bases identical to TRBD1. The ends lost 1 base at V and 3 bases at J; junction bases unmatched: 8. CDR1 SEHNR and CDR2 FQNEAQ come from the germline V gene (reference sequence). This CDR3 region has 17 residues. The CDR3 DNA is TGTGCCAGCAGCTTAGGACAGGGGGCCCGGTTCGACTATGGCTACACCTTC. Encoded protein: CASSLGQGARFDYGYTF.

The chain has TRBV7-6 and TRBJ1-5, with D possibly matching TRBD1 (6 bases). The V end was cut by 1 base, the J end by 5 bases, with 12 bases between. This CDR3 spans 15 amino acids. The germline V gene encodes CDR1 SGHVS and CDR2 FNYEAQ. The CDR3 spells CASSLEQGNYQPQHF. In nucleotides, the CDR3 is TGTGCCAGCAGCTTAGAACAGGGTAATTATCAGCCCCAGCATTTT.

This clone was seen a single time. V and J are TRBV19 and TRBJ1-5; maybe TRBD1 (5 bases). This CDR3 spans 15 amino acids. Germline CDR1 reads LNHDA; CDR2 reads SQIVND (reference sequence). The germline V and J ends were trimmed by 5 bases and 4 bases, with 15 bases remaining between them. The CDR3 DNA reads TGTGCCAGTAGTTCCCGGGGGGGGACGAATCAGCCCCAGCATTTT. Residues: CASSSRGGTNQPQHF.

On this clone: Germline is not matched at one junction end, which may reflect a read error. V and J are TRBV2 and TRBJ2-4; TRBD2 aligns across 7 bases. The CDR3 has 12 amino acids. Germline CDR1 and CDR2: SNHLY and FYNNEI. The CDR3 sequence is CASRLTGLTCIF. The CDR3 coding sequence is TGTGCCAGCAGATTGACGGGACTAACTTGCATCTTC.

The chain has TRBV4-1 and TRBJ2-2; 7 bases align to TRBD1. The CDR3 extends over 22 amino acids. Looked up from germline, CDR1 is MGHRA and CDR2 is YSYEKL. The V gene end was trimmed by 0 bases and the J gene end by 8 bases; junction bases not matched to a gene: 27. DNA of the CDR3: TGCGCCAGCAGCCAAGATTTTCGCCGGCAATTAGGACAGGCGCCTCGCGTGGGGGAGCTGTTTTTT. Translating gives CASSQDFRRQLGQAPRVGELFF.

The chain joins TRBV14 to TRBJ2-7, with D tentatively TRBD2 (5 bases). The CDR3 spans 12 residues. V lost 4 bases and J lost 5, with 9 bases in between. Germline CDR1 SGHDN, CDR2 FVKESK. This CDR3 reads CASSPSWDEQYF. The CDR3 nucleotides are TGTGCCAGCAGCCCTAGCTGGGACGAGCAGTACTTC.

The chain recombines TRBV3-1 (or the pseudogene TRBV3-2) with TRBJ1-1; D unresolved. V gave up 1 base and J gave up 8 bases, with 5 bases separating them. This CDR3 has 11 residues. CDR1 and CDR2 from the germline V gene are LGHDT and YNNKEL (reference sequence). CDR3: CASSQASEAFF. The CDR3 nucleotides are TGTGCCAGCAGCCAAGCGAGCGAAGCTTTCTTT.

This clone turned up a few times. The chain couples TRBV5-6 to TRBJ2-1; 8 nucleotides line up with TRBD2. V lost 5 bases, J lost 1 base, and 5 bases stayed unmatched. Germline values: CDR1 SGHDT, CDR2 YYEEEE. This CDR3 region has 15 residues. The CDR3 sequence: CASRGGLASYNEQFF. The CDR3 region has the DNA TGTGCCAGCAGAGGCGGACTAGCTTCCTACAATGAGCAGTTCTTC.

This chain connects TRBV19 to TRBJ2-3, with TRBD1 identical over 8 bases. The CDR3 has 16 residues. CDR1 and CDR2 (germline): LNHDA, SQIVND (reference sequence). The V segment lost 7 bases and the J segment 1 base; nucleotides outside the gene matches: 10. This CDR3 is CASNRAGGEGTDTQYF. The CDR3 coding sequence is TGTGCCAGTAATCGGGCAGGGGGCGAAGGCACAGATACGCAGTATTTT.

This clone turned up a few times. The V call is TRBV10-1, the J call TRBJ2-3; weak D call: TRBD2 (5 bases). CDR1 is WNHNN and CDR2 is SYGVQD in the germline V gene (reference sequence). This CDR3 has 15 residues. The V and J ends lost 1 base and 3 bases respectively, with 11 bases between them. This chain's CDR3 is CASSEFPRGTDTQYF. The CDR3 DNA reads TGCGCCAGCAGTGAGTTCCCACGCGGGACAGATACGCAGTATTTT.

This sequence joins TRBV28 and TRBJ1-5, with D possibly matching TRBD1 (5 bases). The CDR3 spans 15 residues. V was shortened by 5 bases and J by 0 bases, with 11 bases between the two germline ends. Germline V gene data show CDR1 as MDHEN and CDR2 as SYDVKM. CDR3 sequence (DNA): TGTGCCAGCAGTGCCAACAGGAATAGCAATCAGCCCCAGCATTTT. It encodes CASSANRNSNQPQHF.

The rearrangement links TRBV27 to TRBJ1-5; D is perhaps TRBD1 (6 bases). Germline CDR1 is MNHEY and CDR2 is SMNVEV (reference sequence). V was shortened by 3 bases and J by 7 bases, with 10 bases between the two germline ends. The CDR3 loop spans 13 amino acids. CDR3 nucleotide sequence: TGTGCCAGCAGTTTCAGGGACACCCAGCCCCAGCATTTT. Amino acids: CASSFRDTQPQHF.

The CDR3 protein is CASSLSGHSYEQYF. The DNA for the CDR3 is TGTGCCAGTAGTCTCTCGGGACACTCCTACGAGCAGTACTTC. The chain uses TRBV19 and TRBJ2-7; TRBD1 might be the D (6 bases). Per the germline V gene, CDR1 is LNHDA and CDR2 is SQIVND (reference sequence). V was shortened by 5 bases and J by 0 bases, with 11 bases between the two germline ends. The CDR3 has 14 amino acids.

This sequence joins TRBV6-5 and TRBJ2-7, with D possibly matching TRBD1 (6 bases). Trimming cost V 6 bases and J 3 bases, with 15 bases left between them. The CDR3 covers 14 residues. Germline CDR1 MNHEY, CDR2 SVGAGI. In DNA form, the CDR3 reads TGTGCCAGCAGGGAGACAGGAACCTACTACGAGCAGTACTTC. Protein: CASRETGTYYEQYF.

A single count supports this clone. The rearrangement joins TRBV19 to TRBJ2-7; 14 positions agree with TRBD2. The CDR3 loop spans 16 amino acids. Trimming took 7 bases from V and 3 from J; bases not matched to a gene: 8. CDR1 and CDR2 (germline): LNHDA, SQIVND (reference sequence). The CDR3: CASTSRGTSGSYEQYF. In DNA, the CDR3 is TGTGCCAGTACCTCCCGGGGGACTAGCGGGAGCTACGAGCAGTACTTC.

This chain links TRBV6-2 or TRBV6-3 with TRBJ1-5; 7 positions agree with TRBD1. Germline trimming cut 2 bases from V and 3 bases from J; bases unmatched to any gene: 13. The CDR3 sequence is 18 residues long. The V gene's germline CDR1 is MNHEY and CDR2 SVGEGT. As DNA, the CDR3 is TGTGCCAGCAGTTACCCGACAGGGAGTGTAGGGGACAATCAGCCCCAGCATTTT. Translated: CASSYPTGSVGDNQPQHF.

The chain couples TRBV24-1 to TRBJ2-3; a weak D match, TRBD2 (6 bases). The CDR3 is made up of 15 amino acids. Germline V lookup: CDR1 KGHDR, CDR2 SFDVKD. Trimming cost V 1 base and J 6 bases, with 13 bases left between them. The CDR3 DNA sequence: TGTGCCACCAGTGATTTAACATCGCTAGCGGATACGCAGTATTTT. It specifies CATSDLTSLADTQYF.